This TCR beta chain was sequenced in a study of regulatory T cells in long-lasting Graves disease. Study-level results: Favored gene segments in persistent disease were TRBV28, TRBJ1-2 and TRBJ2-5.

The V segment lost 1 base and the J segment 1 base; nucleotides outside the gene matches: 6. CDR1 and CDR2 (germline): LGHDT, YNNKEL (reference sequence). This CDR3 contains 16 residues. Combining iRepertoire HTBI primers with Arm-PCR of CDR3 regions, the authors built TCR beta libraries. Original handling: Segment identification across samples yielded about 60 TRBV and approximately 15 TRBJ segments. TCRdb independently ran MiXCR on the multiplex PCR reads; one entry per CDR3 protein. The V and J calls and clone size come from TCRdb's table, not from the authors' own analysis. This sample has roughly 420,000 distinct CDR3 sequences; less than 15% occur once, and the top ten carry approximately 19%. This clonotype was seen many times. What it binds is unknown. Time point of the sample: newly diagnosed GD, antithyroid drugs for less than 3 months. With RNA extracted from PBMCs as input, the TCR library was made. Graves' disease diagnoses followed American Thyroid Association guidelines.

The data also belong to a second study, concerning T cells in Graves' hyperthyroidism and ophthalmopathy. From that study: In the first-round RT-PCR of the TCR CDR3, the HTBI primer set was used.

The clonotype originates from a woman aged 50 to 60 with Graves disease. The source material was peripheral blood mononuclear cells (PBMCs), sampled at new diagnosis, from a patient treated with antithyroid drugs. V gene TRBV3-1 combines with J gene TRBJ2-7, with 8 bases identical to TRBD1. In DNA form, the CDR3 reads TGTGCCAGCAGCCAAGTGGAGCAGGGGGCGTCCTACGAGCAGTACTTC. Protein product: CASSQVEQGASYEQYF.